The 13 T cell receptor beta chains reported below all come from one sample, sequenced in a study of metastatic and nonmetastatic thyroid tumors. Thyroid surgery was preceded by no treatment in any patient. TCRdb recomputed clones from the PCR reads via MiXCR. The data contain about 9,100 clones, 20% to 25% of them seen just once; the ten biggest clones take up 17%. The sequencing input was adjacent normal tissue. These receptors were taken from a female donor with papillary thyroid cancer or a benign thyroid nodule (not recorded which). Some clones in this sample may be carry-over from other donors' samples.

By proportion, this clone is medium-sized. This chain's CDR3 is CATSDGGPGTYNEQFF. CDR3 DNA: TGTGCCACGTCGGATGGGGGGCCGGGAACCTACAATGAGCAGTTCTTC. The chain is built from TRBV24-1 and TRBJ2-1, with D perhaps TRBD1 or TRBD2 (6 bases each). Trimming stripped 10 bases from V and 2 bases from J, with 20 bases between. CDR1 is KGHDR and CDR2 is SFDVKD in the germline V gene. CDR3 length equals 16 residues.

By share, this clone counts as medium-sized. The V call is TRBV6-1, the J call TRBJ2-7; D call uncertain. The V gene's germline CDR1 is MNHNS and CDR2 SASEGT. The ends were cut back, 5 bases at V and 3 bases at J, with 11 bases in the middle. This CDR3 has 13 residues. This CDR3 is CASSLSLGYEQYF. Here the CDR3 DNA reads TGTGCCAGCAGTCTTTCACTTGGCTACGAGCAGTACTTC.

At least ten counts were recorded for this clone. DNA for the CDR3: TGCGCCAGCAGCGAGAGGGGAAATCTGAACACTGAAGCTTTCTTT. It specifies CASSERGNLNTEAFF. The chain links TRBV5-1 to TRBJ1-1; D may be TRBD1 (5 bases). V lost 4 bases and J lost 0, with 13 bases in between. The CDR3 runs 15 residues. The germline gives CDR1 SGHRS, CDR2 YFSETQ.

The chain is built from TRBV5-1 and TRBJ1-5; the D gene is possibly TRBD1 (5 bases). The CDR3 is made up of 14 amino acids. The germline V gene has CDR1 SGHRS and CDR2 YFSETQ. Deletions cut 4 bases from V and 7 bases from J, with 15 bases between. This chain's CDR3 is CASSRGTRVQPQHF. For the CDR3, the DNA is TGCGCCAGCAGCCGTGGGACCCGGGTCCAGCCCCAGCATTTT.

This clone was seen only a few times. This chain joins TRBV6-1 and TRBJ2-7; TRBD1 might be the D (5 bases). The CDR3 is made up of 15 amino acids. V shed 5 bases and J shed 0 bases, with 14 bases lying between them. From germline, CDR1 is MNHNS and CDR2 SASEGT. CDR3 sequence (DNA): TGTGCCAGCAGTCCCGACAGATTTCCCTCCTACGAGCAGTACTTC. Amino acids: CASSPDRFPSYEQYF.

The CDR3 DNA is TGTGCCAGCACCCTAGGGACTAGCGGGGGGAGAAGCTCCTACAATGAGCAGTTCTTC. This codes for CASTLGTSGGRSSYNEQFF. The chain recombines TRBV16 with TRBJ2-1; 15 positions match TRBD2. Germline V gives CDR1 KGHSY, CDR2 FQNENV. This CDR3 has 19 amino acids. V was clipped by 7 bases and J by 0 bases; unmatched bases: 10.

Many counts were recorded for this clone. The chain carries TRBV2 and TRBJ1-5; 8 nucleotides align to TRBD1. Germline V CDR1 and CDR2: SNHLY, FYNNEI. Losses at the gene ends were 8 bases for V and 3 bases for J; bases not matched to a gene: 6. The CDR3 has 14 residues. This CDR3 is CASGGTGPNQPQHF. CDR3 nucleotide sequence: TGTGCCAGCGGGGGGACAGGCCCCAATCAGCCCCAGCATTTT.

On this clone: At one of its ends the junction is not consistent with the germline gene, which may arise from a read error. The chain joins TRBV7-6 to TRBJ2-7; weak D call: TRBD2 (6 bases). The V gene's germline CDR1 is SGHVS and CDR2 FNYEAQ. This CDR3 has 15 residues. CDR3 sequence (DNA): TGTGCCAGCATCTTAGCTTCTAGCGTGACCTACGAGCAGTACTTC. It encodes CASILASSVTYEQYF.

The rearrangement links TRBV19 to TRBJ2-7; 7 positions match TRBD2. The CDR3 is made up of 14 amino acids. J gave up 5 bases and V 4 bases, and 8 bases lay outside the gene matches. Germline V CDR1 and CDR2: LNHDA, SQIVND (reference sequence). The CDR3 nucleotides are TGTGCCAGTAGTACCTGGGGGGGTGAGGACGAGCAGTACTTC. Translation gives CASSTWGGEDEQYF.

On this clone itself: The CDR3 ends on some other residue instead of the conserved phenylalanine or tryptophan, so this is likely a read error. The gene calls are TRBV6-1 and TRBJ2-7; 8 nucleotides line up with TRBD2. This CDR3 region has 17 residues. J was trimmed by 6 bases and V by 1 base; bases with no gene match: 14. Germline CDR1 is MNHNS and CDR2 is SASEGT. CDR3 loop: CASSEEVCSGVYSEQYL. For the CDR3, the DNA is TGTGCCAGCAGTGAAGAGGTCTGTAGCGGGGTCTACTCCGAGCAGTACTTA.

This chain connects TRBV5-1 to TRBJ2-7; D is possibly TRBD1 (5 bases). Germline values: CDR1 SGHRS, CDR2 YFSETQ. Trimming took off 2 bases at V and 6 bases at J, with 12 bases between the two ends. The CDR3 is 13 residues long. This CDR3 is CASSLEVRGEQYF. The CDR3 DNA is TGCGCCAGCAGCTTAGAAGTAAGGGGCGAGCAGTACTTC.

This chain links TRBV5-1 with TRBJ1-1; weak D call: TRBD1 (5 bases). Trimming left V 3 bases short and J 5 bases short, with 11 bases between. CDR1 and CDR2 (germline): SGHRS, YFSETQ. This CDR3 spans 13 amino acids. The CDR3 DNA sequence: TGCGCCAGCAGCTCGCAGGGAGGGACTGAAGCTTTCTTT. Translated, it gives CASSSQGGTEAFF.

The table lists this clone with many counts. The rearrangement links TRBV9 to TRBJ1-2, with D maybe TRBD1 (6 bases). The V gene lost 1 base and the J gene lost 8 bases, with 18 bases spanning the gap. The CDR3 is 15 amino acids. Germline V gene sequence: CDR1 SGDLS, CDR2 YYNGEE. The CDR3 region is CASSVLMTGADGYTF. The CDR3 region has the DNA TGTGCCAGCAGCGTACTTATGACGGGGGCTGACGGCTACACCTTC.